Shown below are 25 T cell receptor beta chains from a single sample sequenced in a study of blood T cell repertoires in COVID-19. Assay used: immunoSEQ multiplex PCR; TCRdb lists only in-frame clones, some missing. The sample shows fewer than 200,000 clones, roughly four fifths of them seen only once. The sample consisted of PBMCs or T cells enriched from blood (not recorded which). These receptor sequences come from a man aged 45-65 years who had recovered from COVID-19.

The chain links TRBV4-3 to TRBJ1-1; D is unclear. Germline V gene lookup returns CDR1 LGHNA and CDR2 YSLEER. The CDR3 has 15 amino acids. V lost 0 bases and J 11 bases, leaving 19 bases between the germline ends. The CDR3 nucleotides are TGCGCCAGCAGCCAAGACGTAAATCTAAATTACGGGGCTTTCTTT. Translation gives CASSQDVNLNYGAFF.

The gene calls are TRBV6-5 and TRBJ2-3, with TRBD2 identical over 8 bases. J gave up 1 base and V 4 bases, and 4 bases lay outside the gene matches. This CDR3 comprises 15 residues. Germline V CDR1 and CDR2: MNHEY, SVGAGI. CDR3 sequence (DNA): TGTGCCAGCAGTTTGGCGGGGGGAGGCACAGATACGCAGTATTTT. Translated: CASSLAGGGTDTQYF.

The rearrangement uses TRBV28 and TRBJ2-1, with 10 bases lining up with TRBD2. V dropped 7 bases and J dropped 0; count of bases not matched to a gene: 15. The length of the CDR3 is 19 residues. Germline lookup yields CDR1 MDHEN and CDR2 SYDVKM. The chain's CDR3 is CASTASGASGGASYNEQFF. The CDR3, as DNA: TGTGCCAGCACGGCCAGCGGGGCTAGCGGGGGAGCCTCCTACAATGAGCAGTTCTTC.

This clone was seen a handful of times. J is TRBJ1-4 and V is TRBV3-1 (or the pseudogene TRBV3-2); a weak D match, TRBD1 (5 bases). The V and J ends lost 0 bases and 2 bases respectively, with 16 bases between them. The CDR3 is 18 amino acids. CDR1 is LGHDT and CDR2 is YNNKEL in the germline V gene (reference sequence). CDR3 sequence (DNA): TGTGCCAGCAGCCAAGATTTACGGCGGGGGACGACTAATGAAAAACTGTTTTTT. It encodes CASSQDLRRGTTNEKLFF.

The chain recombines TRBV27 with TRBJ2-1; 7 nucleotides align to TRBD2. J lost 2 bases, V lost 5 bases, and 9 bases had no gene match. Germline lookup yields CDR1 MNHEY and CDR2 SMNVEV (reference sequence). The CDR3 loop spans 16 amino acids. This CDR3 is CASSLLASGTYNEQFF. CDR3 DNA sequence: TGTGCCAGCAGTCTCCTGGCTAGCGGAACCTACAATGAGCAGTTCTTC.

The chain joins TRBV5-8 to TRBJ2-5; D unclear. The CDR3 sequence is 12 residues long. Between the trimmed V and J ends, which lost 1 base and 5 bases, there was a span of 6 bases. The germline CDR1 and CDR2 sequences are SGHTS and YDEGEE. CDR3 loop: CASSLMRETQYF. DNA of the CDR3: TGTGCCAGCAGCTTGATGCGTGAGACCCAGTACTTC.

This clone has only one observation. The V call is TRBV5-1, the J call TRBJ1-2; D gene ambiguous. This CDR3 is 14 amino acids long. Germline lookup yields CDR1 SGHRS and CDR2 YFSETQ. V was clipped by 0 bases and J by 0 bases, with 6 bases between them. The CDR3, as DNA: TGCGCCAGCAGCTTGGCGTTAGCTAACTATGGCTACACCTTC. Amino acids: CASSLALANYGYTF.

The chain couples TRBV9 to TRBJ1-5; TRBD1 aligns across 7 bases. The germline V gene has CDR1 SGDLS and CDR2 YYNGEE. The V gene end was trimmed by 3 bases and the J gene end by 7 bases; junction bases not matched to a gene: 7. The CDR3 runs 14 residues. In nucleotides, the CDR3 is TGTGCCAGCAGCGCGCGGCCGACAGGGCAGCCCCAGCATTTT. This codes for CASSARPTGQPQHF.

The genes are TRBV3-1 (or the pseudogene TRBV3-2) and TRBJ1-3; D gene uncertain. Germline assignment: CDR1 LGHDT and CDR2 YNNKEL (reference sequence). The length of the CDR3 is 14 residues. V shed 0 bases and J shed 0 bases, with 3 bases lying between them. The CDR3 loop is CASSQDNSGNTIYF. In nucleotides, the CDR3 is TGTGCCAGCAGCCAAGATAACTCTGGAAACACCATATATTTT.

The chain joins TRBV21-1 to TRBJ2-1; the D call TRBD2 from the table was never checked on the DNA. TRBV21-1 is labeled a pseudogene. The CDR3 length is 17 residues. This CDR3 reads CASTPKRLAKICNEQFF. Here the CDR3 DNA reads TGTGCCAGCACCCCCAAGCGGCTAGCTAAGATCTGCAATGAGCAGTTCTTC.

This rearrangement joins TRBV28 to TRBJ2-7, with no clear D. CDR3 length: 14 residues. CDR1 and CDR2 (germline): MDHEN, SYDVKM. V shed 6 bases and J shed 2 bases, with 14 bases lying between them. CDR3 residues: CASSPDLGPYEQYF. As DNA, the CDR3 is TGTGCCAGCAGCCCTGACCTTGGGCCCTACGAGCAGTACTTC. Full variable domain (outside the CDR3, taken from reference TRBV28 and TRBJ2-7): DVKVTQSSRYLVKRTGEKVFLECVQDMDHENMFWYRQDPGLGLRLIYFSYDVKMKEKGDIPEGYSVSREKKERFSLILESASTNQTSMYLCASSPDLGPYEQYFGPGTRLTVT.

This clone was seen a single time. The chain employs TRBV12-3 or TRBV12-4 and TRBJ1-1; 7 bases line up with TRBD1. The length of the CDR3 is 12 residues. V shed 6 bases, J shed 10 bases, and the junction held 8 bases outside the gene matches. The CDR3, as DNA: TGTGCCAGCAGAACACAGGGGTCGAGAGCTTTCTTT. The encoded protein is CASRTQGSRAFF.

The rearrangement joins TRBV19 to TRBJ2-7, with D possibly TRBD2 on 6 matching bases. Trimming removed 3 bases at V and 7 bases at J, with 19 bases between. This CDR3 has 15 amino acids. Germline CDR1 is LNHDA and CDR2 is SQIVND (reference sequence). The CDR3 DNA reads as TGTGCCAGTAGTATCAGGGAGGCAGGTCCCTGGGAGCAGTACTTC. Its protein product is CASSIREAGPWEQYF.

This clone was recorded once. The chain uses TRBV18 and TRBJ2-3, with D perhaps TRBD1 (6 bases). CDR3 size: 15 residues. CDR1 and CDR2 from the germline V gene are KGHSH and LQKENI. Trimming stripped 3 bases from V and 1 base from J, with 11 bases between. The DNA of the CDR3 is TGTGCCAGCTCACCGCAGGACAGCCGCACAGATACGCAGTATTTT. This codes for CASSPQDSRTDTQYF.

The chain combines TRBV9 with TRBJ1-2; D is unclear. The CDR3 is made up of 17 amino acids. Germline loops: CDR1 SGDLS, CDR2 YYNGEE. V was clipped by 0 bases and J by 2 bases, with 17 bases between them. For the CDR3, the DNA is TGTGCCAGCAGCGTAGCTACGGGTCGGGGAACCAACTATGGCTACACCTTC. Protein sequence: CASSVATGRGTNYGYTF.

Turning to this clone: The same CDR3 can be traced to other DNA sequences in this sample. The V call is TRBV5-1, the J call TRBJ1-1, with TRBD1 as a possible D gene (6 bases). CDR1 SGHRS and CDR2 YFSETQ come from the germline V gene. V was cut by 0 bases and J by 1 base, with 7 bases left in between. The CDR3 extends over 14 amino acids. CDR3 residues: CASSLARGNTEAFF. CDR3 nucleotide sequence: TGCGCCAGCAGCTTGGCCAGGGGGAACACTGAAGCTTTCTTT.

Only a few counts were recorded for this clone. This chain uses TRBV7-2 with TRBJ2-3, with 7 nucleotides matching TRBD2. The CDR3 covers 13 residues. Looked up from germline, CDR1 is SGHTA and CDR2 is FQGNSA. V lost 4 bases and J lost 6; bases outside the gene matches: 4. The CDR3, as DNA: TGTGCCAGCAGCTGGGTGGGGGGGGATACGCAGTATTTT. Translated: CASSWVGGDTQYF.

This clone was detected a few times. V usage is TRBV27 and J usage is TRBJ1-1, with TRBD1 as a possible D gene (6 bases). The CDR3 has 15 residues. The V end was cut by 0 bases, the J end by 2 bases, with 10 bases between. Germline CDR1 MNHEY, CDR2 SMNVEV (reference sequence). The CDR3: CASSLSPGVNTEAFF. The CDR3 coding sequence is TGTGCCAGCAGTTTATCGCCAGGGGTTAACACTGAAGCTTTCTTT.

For this clone: The junction and the germline gene differ at one end; a read error may be behind it. The chain uses TRBV6-6 and TRBJ1-1; TRBD1 agrees at 8 bases. CDR3 size: 14 residues. The germline V gene has CDR1 MNHNY and CDR2 SVGAGI (reference sequence). CDR3 nucleotides: TGCGCCAGCAGAACGGACAGGGCGGGCACTGAAGCTTTCTTT. Translated: CASRTDRAGTEAFF.

As concerns this clone: The missing conserved phenylalanine or tryptophan at the end of this CDR3 makes a read error likely. The DNA is omitted, as the CDR3 cannot be located on it reliably, and the CDR3 follows TCRdb's listing. The chain recombines TRBV20-1 with TRBJ1-2; the D segment call TRBD1 is taken from the table without a DNA check. The CDR3 is 13 amino acids long, termini counted. The germline V gene encodes CDR1 DFQATT and CDR2 SNEGSKA (reference sequence). This CDR3 reads CSASKPPDRVPLR.

The chain recombines TRBV7-8 with TRBJ1-2; weak D call: TRBD1 (6 bases). Germline CDR1 is SGHVS and CDR2 is FQNEAQ. V shed 1 base and J shed 4 bases, with 13 bases lying between them. The CDR3 loop spans 15 amino acids. CDR3 loop: CASSLEYRASYGYTF. The CDR3 DNA sequence: TGTGCCAGCAGCTTAGAATACAGGGCGAGCTATGGCTACACCTTC.

This clone was found many times. The chain is built from TRBV6-2 or TRBV6-3 and TRBJ1-2; tentative D call: TRBD1 (6 bases). V gave up 5 bases and J gave up 0 bases, with 7 bases separating them. CDR1 and CDR2 (germline): MNHEY, SVGEGT. This CDR3 has 13 amino acids. DNA for the CDR3: TGTGCCAGCAGTCCAGGGGCTAACTATGGCTACACCTTC. Translated: CASSPGANYGYTF.

The table lists this clone with a few counts. The gene calls are TRBV24-1 and TRBJ1-2; a weak D match, TRBD1 (5 bases). In germline, CDR1 is KGHDR, CDR2 SFDVKD. This CDR3 comprises 14 residues. V was trimmed by 7 bases and J by 4 bases, leaving 15 bases between them. As DNA, the CDR3 is TGTGCCACCAGCGACTCGACAGTTCCCTATGGCTACACCTTC. The encoded protein is CATSDSTVPYGYTF.

In this sample, this clone turned up once. The chain couples TRBV15 to TRBJ1-2, with TRBD1 matching 8 bases. V shed 0 bases, J shed 2 bases, and the junction held 2 bases outside the gene matches. Germline-derived CDR1 and CDR2 are LNHNV and YYDKDF (reference sequence). The CDR3 consists of 15 residues. CDR3: CATSRDRQGNYGYTF. The DNA of the CDR3 is TGTGCCACCAGCAGAGACCGACAGGGGAACTATGGCTACACCTTC.

The chain employs TRBV3-1 (or the pseudogene TRBV3-2) and TRBJ1-5; 7 nucleotides line up with TRBD1. The CDR3 spans 13 residues. Germline V gene data show CDR1 as LGHDT and CDR2 as YNNKEL (reference sequence). V lost 6 bases and J lost 4; bases outside the gene matches: 3. The CDR3, as DNA: TGTGCCAGCAGAGGGGACAGTAATCAGCCCCAGCATTTT. Amino acid sequence: CASRGDSNQPQHF.